These T cell receptor beta chains were read from a single sample in a study of shared clonotypes between healthy human individuals. The data were produced by immunoSEQ multiplex PCR, yet TCRdb's version contains in-frame clones alone and is incomplete. The sample has around 690,000 clones, 90% seen once. Source material: memory CD8+ T cells from PBMCs. Receptor source: a man younger than 35 in good health. Some clones in this sample may be carry-over from other donors' samples. CDR3s include the opening cysteine and the closing phenylalanine or tryptophan. Fields, in order: CDR3 protein, CDR3 DNA, clone size, J gene, V gene, D gene, CDR3 length. A D gene is named only where the DNA matches it firmly. A row's size may be missing; if present it is once, few, many or a size class.

CASSGLAGTYEQYF TGCGCCAGCAGTGGACTAGCGGGAACCTACGAGCAGTACTTC - TRBJ2-7 TRBV10-2 TRBD2 14
CASSSVTKETQYF TGTGCCAGCAGCTCCGTGACGAAGGAGACCCAGTACTTC - TRBJ2-5 TRBV13 - 13
CASSEAIRAHEQYF TGTGCCAGCAGTGAAGCAATCAGGGCCCACGAGCAGTACTTC - TRBJ2-7 TRBV6-1 - 14
CASSPRQGGSPLHF TGTGCCAGCAGCCCCCGACAGGGTGGTTCACCCCTCCACTTT - TRBJ1-6 TRBV7-6 TRBD1 14
CASRGRDRASDTQYF TGTGCCAGCAGGGGACGGGACAGGGCCTCAGATACGCAGTATTTT - TRBJ2-3 TRBV7-9 TRBD1 15
CASSVRMLGRGEQFF TGTGCCAGCAGCGTACGGATGCTAGGGCGGGGTGAGCAGTTCTTC once TRBJ2-1 TRBV11-2 - 15
CASSLGGSGRRYNEQFF TGTGCCAGCAGCTTAGGGGGTAGCGGGAGGAGGTACAATGAGCAGTTCTTC - TRBJ2-1 TRBV7-9 TRBD2 17
CASKDPPGDIQYF TGTGCCAGCAAGGACCCCCCCGGGGACATTCAGTACTTC - TRBJ2-4 TRBV6-1 - 13
CASSEAAGGDNSPLHF TGTGCCAGCAGTGAAGCGGCCGGGGGCGATAATTCACCCCTCCACTTT - TRBJ1-6 TRBV6-1 - 16
CASSFSGTFNYGYTF TGTGCCAGCAGTTTTTCAGGGACATTTAACTATGGCTACACCTTC - TRBJ1-2 TRBV27 - 15
CASSPLGLYGYTF TGTGCCAGCTCACCTTTGGGACTCTATGGCTACACCTTC few TRBJ1-2 TRBV18 - 13
CASSDPSGYNEQFF TGTGCCAGCAGTGATCCTAGCGGTTACAATGAGCAGTTCTTC few TRBJ2-1 TRBV2 TRBD2 14
CASSQGGEGNTIYF TGTGCCAGCAGCCAAGGAGGGGAAGGAAACACCATATATTTT - TRBJ1-3 TRBV4-2 - 14
CASGLVLGGRGNEQFF TGTGCTAGTGGTTTGGTACTGGGCGGGAGGGGCAATGAGCAGTTCTTC - TRBJ2-1 TRBV12-5 TRBD2 16
CASSFIGRVNTEAFF TGTGCCAGCAGCTTTATCGGCAGGGTCAACACTGAAGCTTTCTTT - TRBJ1-1 TRBV5-5 - 15
CASSSPHRLTGELFF TGTGCCAGCAGTTCACCTCACCGCTTAACCGGGGAGCTGTTTTTT few TRBJ2-2 TRBV28 - 15
CASSTTLGGCGNTIYF TGTGCCAGCAGCACCACCTTGGGGGGTTGCGGAAACACCATATATTTT - TRBJ1-3 TRBV21-1 - 16
CASSQIGTGREKLFF TGCGCCAGCAGCCAGATTGGGACAGGTAGAGAAAAACTGTTTTTT - TRBJ1-4 TRBV4-1 TRBD1 15
CASSFTGGDYGYTF TGTGCCAGCAGTTTTACAGGGGGCGACTATGGCTACACCTTC - TRBJ1-2 TRBV27 TRBD1 14
CASSDLDGTEAFF TGTGCCAGCAGTGACTTAGATGGCACTGAAGCTTTCTTT - TRBJ1-1 TRBV6-5 - 13
CASSSLSGSSYNEQFF TGTGCCAGCAGTTCATTAAGCGGGAGCTCCTACAATGAGCAGTTCTTC - TRBJ2-1 TRBV27 TRBD2 16
CASSSSPKAYEQYF TGTGCCAGCAGCTCTTCTCCCAAGGCCTACGAGCAGTACTTC - TRBJ2-7 TRBV13 - 14
CASSLGGAWANVLTF TGTGCCAGCAGTCTCGGCGGTGCTTGGGCCAACGTCCTGACTTTC - TRBJ2-6 TRBV27 - 15
CASSRRTGGTDTQYF TGTGCCAGCAGCAGACGGACAGGGGGCACAGATACGCAGTATTTT - TRBJ2-3 TRBV11-3 TRBD1 15